The rows below give T cell receptor beta chains drawn from one sample of a study of blood T cell repertoires in COVID-19. Here immunoSEQ multiplex PCR was the method, and the copy in TCRdb shows in-frame clones only, minus some. The sample holds about 140,000 clones, over 65% seen once. Sequences were obtained from peripheral blood. These receptors came from a woman of 80 years or more with active or convalescent COVID-19. Both conserved end residues are part of each CDR3. The order of the fields is V gene, D gene, J gene, clone size, CDR3 protein, CDR3 DNA. A D gene is named only where the DNA matches it firmly. The size field is filled for only some rows; it gives once, few, many or a size class.

TRBV6-6,TRBD2,TRBJ2-1,NA,CASSPFGGGEAQNNEQFF,TGTGCCAGCAGTCCCTTTGGTGGGGGGGAAGCCCAAAACAATGAGCAGTTCTTC
TRBV5-1,NA,TRBJ2-3,NA,CASSPKTTATQYF,TGCGCCAGCAGCCCGAAGACGACAGCTACGCAGTATTTT
TRBV6-2/TRBV6-3,NA,TRBJ2-1,NA,CASSYLAGADNEQFF,TGTGCCAGCAGTTACCTGGCGGGGGCCGACAATGAGCAGTTCTTC
TRBV11-2,TRBD2,TRBJ2-1,NA,CASSFGLADYNEQFF,TGTGCCAGCAGCTTTGGACTAGCGGATTACAATGAGCAGTTCTTC
TRBV11-2,TRBD2,TRBJ2-1,NA,CASSLVSGGDYNEQFF,TGTGCCAGCAGCTTGGTCAGCGGGGGCGACTACAATGAGCAGTTCTTC
TRBV18,NA,TRBJ2-7,NA,CASSPQGARSSYEQYF,TGTGCCAGCTCACCCCAAGGTGCGCGGAGCTCCTACGAGCAGTACTTC
TRBV11-2,TRBD1,TRBJ1-1,NA,CASRGRDSHTEAFF,TGTGCCAGCAGGGGCCGGGACAGCCACACTGAAGCTTTCTTT
TRBV7-9,NA,TRBJ1-1,few,CASSRTDGATEAFF,TGTGCCAGCAGCAGGACAGACGGGGCCACTGAAGCTTTCTTT
TRBV19,NA,TRBJ1-4,NA,CASKTTEKNEKLFF,TGTGCCAGTAAAACGACAGAGAAGAATGAAAAACTGTTTTTT
TRBV7-3,NA,TRBJ2-2,NA,CASSFAPSGTGELFF,TGTGCCAGCAGCTTCGCCCCCAGCGGGACCGGGGAGCTGTTTTTT
TRBV5-4,TRBD2,TRBJ2-1,NA,CASSKSSGGPTDSGNEQFF,TGTGCCAGCAGTAAGTCTAGCGGGGGGCCCACGGATTCGGGCAATGAGCAGTTCTTC
TRBV7-2,NA,TRBJ1-5,NA,CASSLAPNQPQHF,TGTGCCAGCAGCTTAGCTCCTAATCAGCCCCAGCATTTT
TRBV5-1,TRBD1,TRBJ1-5,NA,CASSLGTGGMQGNQPQHF,TGCGCCAGCAGCTTGGGGACAGGGGGCATGCAGGGCAATCAGCCCCAGCATTTT
TRBV6-5,TRBD1,TRBJ2-7,few,CASSYSMGTGVGRQYF,TGTGCCAGCAGTTACTCGATGGGGACAGGGGTGGGGAGGCAGTACTTC
TRBV28,NA,TRBJ1-2,NA,CASSLSPRGYGYTF,TGTGCCAGCAGTTTATCTCCCAGGGGTTATGGCTACACCTTC
TRBV5-1,NA,TRBJ1-2,NA,CASSLVGAANYGYTF,TGCGCCAGCAGCCTAGTGGGGGCAGCTAACTATGGCTACACCTTC
TRBV12-5,TRBD1,TRBJ1-1,NA,CASGPWTGEAFF,TGTGCTAGTGGTCCGTGGACAGGGGAAGCTTTCTTT
TRBV6-1,TRBD2,TRBJ2-1,NA,CASSDSGGVPFEQFF,TGTGCCAGCAGTGATAGCGGGGGGGTCCCTTTCGAGCAGTTCTTC
TRBV30,TRBD1,TRBJ1-5,NA,CAWSVGDSLGNQPQHF,TGTGCCTGGAGTGTAGGGGACAGCTTGGGCAATCAGCCCCAGCATTTT
TRBV4-2,NA,TRBJ1-2,NA,CASSQDLTVNYGYTF,TGTGCCAGCAGCCAAGATTTAACGGTTAACTATGGCTACACCTTC
TRBV11-1,TRBD1,TRBJ2-4,NA,CASSPDRGTKNIQYF,TGTGCCAGCAGCCCTGACAGGGGAACCAAAAACATTCAGTACTTC
TRBV6-1,NA,TRBJ1-6,once,CASSEAAQGALHF,TGTGCCAGCAGTGAAGCGGCCCAAGGGGCCCTCCACTTT
TRBV5-6,NA,TRBJ1-3,NA,CASSSGRGNTIYF,TGTGCCAGCAGCTCCGGCAGGGGCAACACCATATATTTT
TRBV21-1,NA,TRBJ1-2,NA,CASSKQGRWNYGYTF,TGTGCCAGCAGCAAACAGGGGAGATGGAACTACGGCTACACCTTC
TRBV3-1/TRBV3-2,NA,TRBJ2-7,once,CASSQERQRAYEQYF,TGTGCCAGCAGCCAAGAACGCCAGCGAGCCTACGAGCAGTACTTC
TRBV11-3,NA,TRBJ2-7,NA,CASSSSTYEQYF,TGTGCCAGCAGCTCTTCTACCTACGAGCAGTACTTC
TRBV7-2,TRBD1,TRBJ1-2,few,CASSLVARGTGYTF,TGTGCCAGCAGCTTAGTTGCCAGGGGGACTGGCTACACCTTC
TRBV6-2/TRBV6-3,TRBD1,TRBJ2-5,NA,CASSYSEQGFQETQYF,TGTGCCAGCAGTTACTCGGAACAGGGGTTTCAAGAGACCCAGTACTTC
TRBV27,TRBD1,TRBJ1-1,once,CASSLGRQGTNTEAFF,TGTGCCAGCAGTTTAGGGAGACAGGGGACGAACACTGAAGCTTTCTTT
TRBV30,NA,TRBJ1-6,NA,CAWSARGRGSPLHF,TGTGCCTGGAGCGCCCGGGGAAGAGGGTCACCCCTCCACTTT
TRBV5-1,NA,TRBJ2-1,NA,CASSLAEDYPNNEQFF,TGCGCCAGCAGCTTGGCCGAAGACTACCCAAACAATGAGCAGTTCTTC
TRBV19,NA,TRBJ2-5,NA,CASSGAEETQYF,TGTGCCAGTAGTGGGGCAGAAGAGACCCAGTACTTC
TRBV19,NA,TRBJ1-5,medium-sized,CATQDGGNQPQHF,TGTGCCACCCAAGACGGGGGCAATCAGCCCCAGCATTTT
TRBV14,TRBD1,TRBJ2-7,NA,CASSLTTGGSYEQYF,TGTGCCAGCAGCCTAACAACAGGGGGTTCCTACGAGCAGTACTTC
TRBV5-1,NA,TRBJ2-3,NA,CASSQSLRTDTQYF,TGCGCCAGCAGCCAATCTTTGCGGACAGATACGCAGTATTTT